The TCR beta chain described here comes from a study of graft-versus-host responses after intestinal transplantation. Study in general: Isolated intestinal, liver-intestinal, or multivisceral transplants had been given to the recipients. Uniformly, recipients were administered anti-thymocyte globulin induction with subsequent tacrolimus and steroids for around 3 years.

CDR1 is SGHNT and CDR2 is YYREEE in the germline V gene (reference sequence). The CDR3 has 15 amino acids. V lost 4 bases, J lost 4 bases, and 7 bases stayed unmatched. With respect to this clone: Antigen: not known.

Intraepithelial and lamina propria lymphocytes were released after the graft tissue was processed. The study, taken as a whole, reports: Researchers found peak circulating GvH clone levels linked to early post-transplant HvG declines. Present in recipient marrow, GvH clones included some that appeared first in ileum or blood.

Sequencing used immunoSEQ multiplex PCR; TCRdb keeps in-frame clones, though not all of them. The sample has around 15,000 clones, 75% to 90% seen once. Sequencing was performed on ileum tissue, taken about 100 days after intestinal transplant. The receptor's source is a human patient who received an intestinal transplant, so some T cells may come from the graft donor. The chain has TRBV5-4 and TRBJ2-1, with TRBD2 identical over 8 bases. The CDR3 sequence is CASSPAGVIYNEQFF. For the CDR3, the DNA is TGTGCCAGCAGCCCAGCGGGAGTCATATACAATGAGCAGTTCTTC.